This T cell receptor beta chain is from a study of T cells in Graves' hyperthyroidism and ophthalmopathy. Study results and caveats: Most clonotypes expanded in the thyroid (above 0.001) were also present in blood.

With respect to this clonotype: Its antigen is not identified.

Amplification targeted TCR beta CDR3 regions from RNA transcripts. The TCR CDR3 was amplified in a first-round RT-PCR using the HTBI primer set. TCRdb independently ran MiXCR on the multiplex PCR reads; one entry per CDR3 protein. Among about 96,000 distinct CDR3 sequences listed, roughly 49% were seen once. Researchers barred patients who had uncontrolled infection, other autoimmune disease, pregnancy or lactation. PBMCs were derived from roughly 10 ml fresh peripheral blood. The length of the CDR3 is 13 residues. Germline assignment: CDR1 MGHDK and CDR2 SYGVNS. Trimming shortened V by 3 bases and J by 5 bases, and 10 bases separated the two germline ends.

Sequenced sample: blood. The receptor was isolated from a middle-aged woman with Graves' hyperthyroidism. The V call is TRBV25-1, the J call TRBJ1-1; weak D call: TRBD1 (5 bases). The CDR3 DNA sequence: TGTGCCAGCAGTGAGACAGTCTTTACTGAAGCTTTCTTT. It specifies CASSETVFTEAFF.